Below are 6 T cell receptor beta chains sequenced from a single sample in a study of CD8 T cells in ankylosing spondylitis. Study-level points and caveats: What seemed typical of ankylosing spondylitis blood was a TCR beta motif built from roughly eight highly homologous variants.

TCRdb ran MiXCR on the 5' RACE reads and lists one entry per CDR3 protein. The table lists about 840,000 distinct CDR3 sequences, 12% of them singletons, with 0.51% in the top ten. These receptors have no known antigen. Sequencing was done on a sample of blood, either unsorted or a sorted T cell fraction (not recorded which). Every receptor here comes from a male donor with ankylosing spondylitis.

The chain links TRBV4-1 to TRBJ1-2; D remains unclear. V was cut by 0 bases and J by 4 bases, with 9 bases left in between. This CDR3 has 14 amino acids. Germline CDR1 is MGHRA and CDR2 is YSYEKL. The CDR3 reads CASSQDPGSYGYTF. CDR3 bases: TGCGCCAGCAGCCAAGATCCAGGAAGCTATGGCTACACCTTC.

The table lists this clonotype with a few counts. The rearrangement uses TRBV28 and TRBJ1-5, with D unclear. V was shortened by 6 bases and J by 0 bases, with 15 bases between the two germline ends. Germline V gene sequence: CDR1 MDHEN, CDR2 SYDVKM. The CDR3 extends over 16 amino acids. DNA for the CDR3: TGTGCCAGCAGCCTCCCCCGGGGTGATAGCAATCAGCCCCAGCATTTT. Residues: CASSLPRGDSNQPQHF.

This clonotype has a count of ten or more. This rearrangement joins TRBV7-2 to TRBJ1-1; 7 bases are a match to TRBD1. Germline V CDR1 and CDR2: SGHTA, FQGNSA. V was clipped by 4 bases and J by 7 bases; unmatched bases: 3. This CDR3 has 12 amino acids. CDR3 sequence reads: CASSSYRGEAFF. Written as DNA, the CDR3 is TGTGCCAGCAGCTCCTACAGGGGTGAAGCTTTCTTT.

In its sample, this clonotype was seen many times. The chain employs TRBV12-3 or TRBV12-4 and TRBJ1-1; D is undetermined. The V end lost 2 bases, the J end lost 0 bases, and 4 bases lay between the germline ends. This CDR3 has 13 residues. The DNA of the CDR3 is TGTGCCAGCAGTTTACACCTGAACACTGAAGCTTTCTTT. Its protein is CASSLHLNTEAFF.

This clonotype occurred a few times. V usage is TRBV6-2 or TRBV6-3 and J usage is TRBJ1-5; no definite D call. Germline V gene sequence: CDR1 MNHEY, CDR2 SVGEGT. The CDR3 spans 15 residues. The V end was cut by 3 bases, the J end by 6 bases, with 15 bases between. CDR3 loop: CASSYDTERTQPQHF. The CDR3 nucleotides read TGTGCCAGCAGTTATGATACAGAAAGGACTCAGCCCCAGCATTTT.

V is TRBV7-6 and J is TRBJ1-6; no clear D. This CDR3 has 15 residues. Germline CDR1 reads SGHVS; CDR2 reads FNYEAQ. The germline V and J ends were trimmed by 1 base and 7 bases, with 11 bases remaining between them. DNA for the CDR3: TGTGCCAGCAGCTTAGTAGGAGGTTCAAATTCACCCCTCCACTTT. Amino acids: CASSLVGGSNSPLHF.